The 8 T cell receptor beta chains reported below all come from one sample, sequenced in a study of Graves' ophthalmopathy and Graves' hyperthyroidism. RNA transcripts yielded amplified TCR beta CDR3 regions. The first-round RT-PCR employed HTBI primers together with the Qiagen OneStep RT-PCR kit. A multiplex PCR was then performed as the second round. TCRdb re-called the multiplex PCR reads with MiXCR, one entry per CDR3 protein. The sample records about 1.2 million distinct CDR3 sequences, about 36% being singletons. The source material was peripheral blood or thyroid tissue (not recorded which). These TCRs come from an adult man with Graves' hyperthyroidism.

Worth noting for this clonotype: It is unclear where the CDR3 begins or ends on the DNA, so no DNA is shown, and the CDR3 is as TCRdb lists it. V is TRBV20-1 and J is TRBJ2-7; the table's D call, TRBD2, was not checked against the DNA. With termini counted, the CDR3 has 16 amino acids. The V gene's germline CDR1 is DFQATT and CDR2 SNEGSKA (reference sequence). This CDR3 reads CSAWGLGNPNSYERYF.

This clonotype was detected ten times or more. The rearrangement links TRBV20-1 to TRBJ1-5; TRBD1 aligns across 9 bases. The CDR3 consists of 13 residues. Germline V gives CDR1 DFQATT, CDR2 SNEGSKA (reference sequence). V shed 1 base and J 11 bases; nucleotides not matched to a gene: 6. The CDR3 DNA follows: TGCAGTGCTAGAGCACAGGGGGCTCCAGCCCAGCATTTT. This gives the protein CSARAQGAPAQHF.

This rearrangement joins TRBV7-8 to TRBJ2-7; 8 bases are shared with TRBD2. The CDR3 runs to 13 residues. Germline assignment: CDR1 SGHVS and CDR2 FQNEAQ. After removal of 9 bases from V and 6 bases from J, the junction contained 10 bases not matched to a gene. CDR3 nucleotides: TGTGCCAGGACTGGGACTAGTCTGAGCGAGCAGTACTTC. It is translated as CARTGTSLSEQYF.

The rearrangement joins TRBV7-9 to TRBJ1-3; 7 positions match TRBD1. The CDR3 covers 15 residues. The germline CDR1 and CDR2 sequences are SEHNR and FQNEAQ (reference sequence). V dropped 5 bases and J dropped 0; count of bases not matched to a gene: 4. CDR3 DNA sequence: TGTGCCAGCAGCCTTACAGGGGTCTCTGGAAACACCATATATTTT. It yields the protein CASSLTGVSGNTIYF.

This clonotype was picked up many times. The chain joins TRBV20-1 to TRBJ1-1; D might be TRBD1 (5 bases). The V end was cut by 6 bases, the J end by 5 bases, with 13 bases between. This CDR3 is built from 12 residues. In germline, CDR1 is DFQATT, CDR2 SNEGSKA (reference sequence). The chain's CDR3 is CSAEGVRTEAFF. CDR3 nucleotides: TGCAGTGCCGAAGGGGTGAGGACTGAAGCTTTCTTT.

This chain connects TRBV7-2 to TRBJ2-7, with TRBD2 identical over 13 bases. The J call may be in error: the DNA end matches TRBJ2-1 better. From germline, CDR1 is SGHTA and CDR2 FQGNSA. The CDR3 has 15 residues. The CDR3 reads CASSSGLAGAWEQFF. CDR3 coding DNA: TGTGCCAGCAGCTCAGGACTAGCGGGAGCTTGGGAGCAGTTCTTC.

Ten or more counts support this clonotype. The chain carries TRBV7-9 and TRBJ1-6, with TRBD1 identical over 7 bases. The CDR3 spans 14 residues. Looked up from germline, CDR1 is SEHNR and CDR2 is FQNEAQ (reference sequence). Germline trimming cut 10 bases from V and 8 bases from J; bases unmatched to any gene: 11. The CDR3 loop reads CATPSGTADSPLHF. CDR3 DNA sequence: TGTGCCACCCCCTCCGGGACAGCAGATTCACCCCTCCACTTT.

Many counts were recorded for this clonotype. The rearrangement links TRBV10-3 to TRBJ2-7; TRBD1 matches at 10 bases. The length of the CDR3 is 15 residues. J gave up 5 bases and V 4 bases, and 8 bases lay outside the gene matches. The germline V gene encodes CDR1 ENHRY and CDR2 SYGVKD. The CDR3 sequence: CAISGGGQGRNEQYF. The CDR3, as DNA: TGTGCCATCAGTGGGGGGGGACAGGGGAGAAACGAGCAGTACTTC.